This T cell receptor (beta chain) comes out of a study of early T cells in non-severe SARS-CoV-2 infection (TCRdb year 2021). Context from the whole study: Because TCR sequencing was done on bulk RNA from unsorted whole blood, the alpha and beta chains could not be paired. Paper-wide results and their limitations: VDJdb matching was skewed toward anti-spike CD8 responses and likely underestimated virus-specific expansions, missing private and CD4 specificities.

Including cysteine and phenylalanine, the CDR3 has 17 amino acids. The read is trimmed to its CDR3 DNA, 51 bases read in frame from base 1. The germline V gene supplies CDR1 KGHSH and CDR2 LQKENI. V is reduced by 1 base and J by 4 bases, leaving a spacing of 17 bases between them. Set within a cohort of healthcare workers in London, UK, this nested case-control study involved weekly PCR testing of nasopharyngeal swabs along with blood sampling. Healthcare workers were recruited between 23 and 31 March 2020, during the week of the UK lockdown, and were followed weekly for up to roughly 15 weeks. The method behind the library was 5' RACE. The run used a NextSeq 500. Unique molecular identifiers were attached to individual cDNA molecules in the TCR library protocol so that sequencing error and PCR bias could be corrected. TCR alpha and beta chains were both sequenced, and the abundances of alpha and beta sequences in each sample were closely correlated with each other. The source study handled its data this way. V gene, J gene and CDR3 annotation of TCR sequences was performed with Decombinator V4. TCRs were defined as expanded if a significant change between any two time points was detected under a Poisson model with p below 0.0001. TCR abundances were normalised to the total number of TCRs sequenced in each sample and reported as counts per million. TRAV1-2 paired with TRAJ12, TRAJ20 or TRAJ33 defined MAIT TCRs, while TRAV10 paired with TRAJ18 defined iNKT TCRs. A search of VDJdb, accessed on 1 November 2021, was run for TCRs annotated to CMV, EBV and SARS-CoV-2, with TCRs annotated for multiple antigens excluded. Starting from the raw public reads, TCRdb applied fastp trimming at Q25, assembled clones with MiXCR and retained in-frame beta chains. Every CDR3 protein is listed once, alongside the most common genes and DNA of its rows. For this entry, the V and J calls and clone size follow TCRdb and not the study's own pipeline. The sample table contains 50,000 to 60,000 distinct CDR3 sequences; only one count was recorded for about 7.1% of them. Clones ranked in the top ten supply roughly 6% of the sample.

In this sample, this clonotype turned up a few times. Which antigen it targets is not known. Nothing much larger sits one base from this clone, and base qualities are not available. This clonotype originated in an adult who was a healthcare worker with PCR-confirmed SARS-CoV-2 infection or an uninfected control (not recorded which). This chain joins TRBV18 to TRBJ1-3; TRBD1 is a possible D gene, resting on 5 matching bases. The sequences come from whole blood, collected at baseline. CDR3 sequence: CASSPRRGRSSGNTIYF. The DNA sequence is TGTGCCAGCTCACCACGGCGGGGCAGATCGAGCGGAAACACCATATATTTT.